These 12 T cell receptor beta chains came from one sample sequenced in a study of T-cell memory formation after mild COVID-19. TCRdb recomputed calls from the 5' RACE reads with MiXCR, one row per CDR3 protein. Seen here are more than 300,000 distinct CDR3 sequences, 14% observed once, and the top ten hold roughly a fifth. Input material: PBMCs or a T cell subset sorted from them (not recorded which). These receptors were collected from a man aged 18 to 30 who had mild COVID-19 (a few samples of this study predate the infection). Cell type and time point are not known.

Ten or more counts support this clonotype. This rearrangement joins TRBV5-1 to TRBJ2-1, with 9 bases identical to TRBD1. This CDR3 contains 15 residues. The germline V gene has CDR1 SGHRS and CDR2 YFSETQ. V lost 6 bases, J lost 9 bases, and 13 bases stayed unmatched. The CDR3 loop is CASTVPGQGQGEQFF. As DNA, the CDR3 is TGCGCCAGCACCGTCCCGGGACAGGGACAGGGTGAGCAGTTCTTC.

This CDR3 reads CASSRSGGPGNTIYF. CDR3 coding DNA: TGTGCCAGCAGCCGATCAGGGGGCCCCGGAAACACCATATATTTT. The genes are TRBV7-6 and TRBJ1-3; 8 bases agree with TRBD1. CDR3 length: 15 residues. CDR1 and CDR2 from the germline V gene are SGHVS and FNYEAQ. The V segment lost 5 bases and the J segment 4 bases; nucleotides outside the gene matches: 7.

Worth noting for this clonotype: Mismatch with germline at one junction end may stem from a read error. This chain uses TRBV5-1 with TRBJ2-3; a possible D gene is TRBD1 (6 bases). The CDR3 consists of 14 residues. The germline gives CDR1 SGHRS, CDR2 YFSETQ. CDR3 DNA sequence: TGCGCCATCAGCTTGGGACACCCGGGGGATACGCAGTATTTT. Translating it yields CAISLGHPGDTQYF.

This clonotype was seen more than once but under ten times. The rearrangement joins TRBV15 to TRBJ2-1; D ambiguous. Trimming removed 0 bases at V and 0 bases at J, with 12 bases between. Germline V gene lookup returns CDR1 LNHNV and CDR2 YYDKDF (reference sequence). The CDR3 spans 17 residues. This CDR3 reads CATSRDNPASSYNEQFF. CDR3 nucleotide sequence: TGTGCCACCAGCAGAGATAATCCGGCAAGCTCCTACAATGAGCAGTTCTTC.

The J gene is TRBJ2-7, the V gene TRBV6-6, with D perhaps TRBD1 or TRBD2 (5 bases each). This CDR3 spans 14 amino acids. Trimming took off 7 bases at V and 7 bases at J, with 20 bases between the two ends. Germline CDR1 and CDR2: MNHNY and SVGAGI (reference sequence). The CDR3 DNA is TGTGCCAGCACTCGAACGGGACCACTTGGTGAGCAGTACTTC. It translates to CASTRTGPLGEQYF.

J is TRBJ1-2 and V is TRBV9, with D unresolved. Germline lookup yields CDR1 SGDLS and CDR2 YYNGEE. V lost 0 bases, J lost 2 bases, and 8 bases lay in between. CDR3 length equals 14 residues. CDR3 nucleotide sequence: TGTGCCAGCAGCGTAGGTCCGGAAAACTATGGCTACACCTTC. Protein product: CASSVGPENYGYTF.

This clonotype was found a few times. This chain links TRBV7-9 with TRBJ2-3, with 8 bases lining up with TRBD2. With 1 base clipped from V and 0 bases from J, the junction kept 6 bases outside the gene matches. Germline lookup yields CDR1 SEHNR and CDR2 FQNEAQ (reference sequence). This CDR3 is built from 17 residues. CDR3 DNA sequence: TGTGCCAGCAGCTTAGGGGTAGCGGGGATTAGCACAGATACGCAGTATTTT. Translating it yields CASSLGVAGISTDTQYF.

The chain has TRBV29-1 and TRBJ2-1; D is possibly TRBD1 (5 bases). The CDR3 extends over 15 amino acids. Trimming cost V 1 base and J 8 bases, with 18 bases left between them. The germline V gene encodes CDR1 SQVTM and CDR2 ANQGSEA. The CDR3 reads CSVEAGRAYQDEQFF. CDR3 nucleotides: TGCAGCGTTGAAGCGGGCAGGGCCTATCAGGATGAGCAGTTCTTC.

This clonotype has just a few counts. This chain links TRBV9 with TRBJ2-1; the match to TRBD1 covers 10 bases. CDR3 length: 16 amino acids. Germline V CDR1 and CDR2: SGDLS, YYNGEE. Losses at the gene ends were 0 bases for V and 6 bases for J; bases not matched to a gene: 6. This CDR3 reads CASSVASGTGVNEQFF. CDR3 nucleotide sequence: TGTGCCAGCAGCGTAGCTTCCGGGACAGGGGTCAATGAGCAGTTCTTC.

This clonotype was counted between two and nine times. This sequence joins TRBV7-3 and TRBJ2-3; D call uncertain. V was clipped by 1 base and J by 1 base, with 12 bases between them. Looked up from germline, CDR1 is SGHTA and CDR2 is FQGTGA. CDR3 length: 16 residues. Here the CDR3 reads CASSLKGRVGTDTQYF. CDR3 bases: TGTGCCAGCAGCTTAAAAGGAAGGGTTGGCACAGATACGCAGTATTTT. Variable domain in full (rest from reference TRBV7-3 and TRBJ2-3): GAGVSQTPSNKVTEKGKYVELRCDPISGHTALYWYRQSLGQGPEFLIYFQGTGAADDSGLPNDRFFAVRPEGSVSTLKIQRTERGDSAVYLCASSLKGRVGTDTQYFGPGTRLTVL.

The chain combines TRBV7-9 with TRBJ2-7, with D perhaps TRBD1 (6 bases). CDR1 is SEHNR and CDR2 is FQNEAQ in the germline V gene (reference sequence). V shed 6 bases and J shed 0 bases, with 15 bases lying between them. This CDR3 comprises 15 residues. CDR3 sequence reads: CASRSDSASSYEQYF. The CDR3 nucleotides read TGTGCCAGCAGATCGGACAGCGCAAGCTCCTACGAGCAGTACTTC.

This CDR3 is CASSSRTNTGELFF. CDR3 sequence (DNA): TGTGCCAGCAGTTCCAGAACCAACACCGGGGAGCTGTTTTTT. This chain links TRBV6-2 or TRBV6-3 with TRBJ2-2; D unresolved. There are 14 residues in the CDR3. Between the trimmed V and J ends, which lost 4 bases and 2 bases, there was a span of 8 bases. CDR1 and CDR2 (germline): MNHEY, SVGEGT.